The 9 T cell receptor beta chains presented below share a single source sample, sequenced in a study of CD8 T cells in Susac syndrome. A quantity of about 0.5 to 1 ug RNA underwent reverse transcription using random hexamers. From the immunoSEQ multiplex PCR reads, TCRdb called clonotypes with MiXCR, one entry per CDR3 protein. Here the sample spans 70,000 to 100,000 distinct CDR3 sequences, over 85% being singletons. Specimen: CD8+ T cells from PBMCs. These receptors originate from a human donor in good health.

This clonotype was counted a few times. V and J are TRBV7-7 and TRBJ2-7; D is perhaps TRBD1 or TRBD2 (5 bases each). The V end was cut by 0 bases, the J end by 0 bases, with 9 bases between. Germline V gene lookup returns CDR1 SSHAT and CDR2 FNYEAQ (reference sequence). The CDR3 is made up of 15 amino acids. For the CDR3, the DNA is TGTGCCAGCAGCTTAGCGGCAGGGAGCTCCTACGAGCAGTACTTC. Its protein is CASSLAAGSSYEQYF.

The chain couples TRBV9 to TRBJ2-5; unclear D gene. Germline V CDR1 and CDR2: SGDLS, YYNGEE. V shed 4 bases and J shed 4 bases, with 14 bases lying between them. This CDR3 region has 14 residues. CDR3 nucleotide sequence: TGTGCCAGCAGCCCTCCCCCCGGCGGAGAGACCCAGTACTTC. It is translated as CASSPPPGGETQYF.

The rearrangement uses TRBV3-1 and TRBJ1-6; D is possibly TRBD1 (5 bases). Trimming stripped 5 bases from V and 9 bases from J, with 8 bases between. CDR3 length equals 12 residues. CDR1 is LGHDT, CDR2 YNNKEL, per germline (reference sequence). The chain's CDR3 is CASSSGASPLHF. For the CDR3, the DNA is TGTGCCAGCAGCTCTGGGGCTTCACCCCTCCACTTT.

The chain combines TRBV7-2 with TRBJ2-3; 7 nucleotides match TRBD1. This CDR3 comprises 15 residues. Germline loops: CDR1 SGHTA, CDR2 FQGNSA. V shed 5 bases, J shed 6 bases, and the junction held 11 bases outside the gene matches. CDR3 region: CASSRNDRASDTQYF. CDR3 DNA: TGTGCCAGCAGCCGGAACGACAGGGCTTCGGATACGCAGTATTTT.

The chain uses TRBV3-1 and TRBJ2-7; D perhaps matches TRBD1 (6 bases). The V gene lost 4 bases and the J gene lost 0 bases, with 16 bases spanning the gap. The CDR3 extends over 16 amino acids. CDR1 and CDR2 from the germline V gene are LGHDT and YNNKEL (reference sequence). CDR3 sequence reads: CASSPLSTGLSYEQYF. CDR3 DNA sequence: TGTGCCAGCAGCCCCCTCTCGACAGGCCTCTCCTACGAGCAGTACTTC.

V and J are TRBV9 and TRBJ1-5; tentative D call: TRBD1 (6 bases). The CDR3 consists of 15 residues. Germline CDR1 SGDLS, CDR2 YYNGEE. Between the trimmed V and J ends, which lost 4 bases and 7 bases, there was a span of 18 bases. The DNA for the CDR3 is TGTGCCAGCAGCCTTAGCGGGGGGCCGGGACAGCCCCAGCATTTT. It encodes CASSLSGGPGQPQHF.

The chain combines TRBV15 with TRBJ1-2, with D hard to call. The germline V gene encodes CDR1 LNHNV and CDR2 YYDKDF (reference sequence). V lost 3 bases and J 0 bases, leaving 14 bases between the germline ends. The CDR3 is made up of 16 amino acids. The CDR3 here is CATSRVPGNPNYGYTF. Written as DNA, the CDR3 is TGTGCCACCAGCAGGGTGCCCGGTAATCCTAACTATGGCTACACCTTC.

Worth noting for this clonotype: The junction does not match germline at one end; this may be a read error. CDR3 nucleotide sequence: TGCGCCGTCAAGGGAGGGTCCCTCGACCTCTTC. This encodes CAVKGGSLDLF. The chain recombines TRBV10-2 with TRBJ2-1; TRBD2 matches at 7 bases. The CDR3 is 11 amino acids. Germline loops: CDR1 WSHSY, CDR2 SAAADI.

The rearrangement links TRBV7-9 to TRBJ2-4, with D possibly matching TRBD2 (7 bases). Deletions cut 5 bases from V and 15 bases from J, with 20 bases between. The CDR3 loop spans 13 amino acids. The germline CDR1 and CDR2 sequences are SEHNR and FQNEAQ (reference sequence). Here the CDR3 DNA reads TGTGCCAGCAGCCCCGCCCTTTCTAGGGGGGGGTACTTC. Translation: CASSPALSRGGYF.